In this sample, the clone carrying this TCR beta chain is medium-sized. Its antigen is undetermined. By quantitative 5'-RACE with molecular barcodes, the TCR beta libraries were made. One entry per CDR3 protein results from TCRdb running MiXCR on the 5' RACE reads. The table has about 8,600 distinct CDR3 sequences, about 3.9% seen once. This entry is derived from a study of CD8 T cells in ankylosing spondylitis. Study results and limitations: In reactive arthritis synovial fluid and blood, some motif variants had been reported before. Blood of patients with ankylosing spondylitis appeared to be characterized by a TCR beta motif of roughly eight highly homologous variants. The clones that were linked to disease were reported to be significantly enriched in matched synovial fluid samples from ankylosing spondylitis patients.

This CDR3 is 14 amino acids long. The germline CDR1 and CDR2 sequences are SGDLS and YYNGEE. Between the trimmed V and J ends, which lost 0 bases and 4 bases, there was a span of 10 bases. The chain employs TRBV9 and TRBJ1-1, with D tentatively TRBD1 (5 bases). Input material: blood, either unsorted or a sorted T cell fraction (not recorded which). The sequence was obtained from a female donor with ankylosing spondylitis or in good health (not recorded which). The CDR3, as DNA: TGTGCCAGCAGCGTAGCTTTGGGGGGCACTGAAGCTTTCTTT. Its protein product is CASSVALGGTEAFF.